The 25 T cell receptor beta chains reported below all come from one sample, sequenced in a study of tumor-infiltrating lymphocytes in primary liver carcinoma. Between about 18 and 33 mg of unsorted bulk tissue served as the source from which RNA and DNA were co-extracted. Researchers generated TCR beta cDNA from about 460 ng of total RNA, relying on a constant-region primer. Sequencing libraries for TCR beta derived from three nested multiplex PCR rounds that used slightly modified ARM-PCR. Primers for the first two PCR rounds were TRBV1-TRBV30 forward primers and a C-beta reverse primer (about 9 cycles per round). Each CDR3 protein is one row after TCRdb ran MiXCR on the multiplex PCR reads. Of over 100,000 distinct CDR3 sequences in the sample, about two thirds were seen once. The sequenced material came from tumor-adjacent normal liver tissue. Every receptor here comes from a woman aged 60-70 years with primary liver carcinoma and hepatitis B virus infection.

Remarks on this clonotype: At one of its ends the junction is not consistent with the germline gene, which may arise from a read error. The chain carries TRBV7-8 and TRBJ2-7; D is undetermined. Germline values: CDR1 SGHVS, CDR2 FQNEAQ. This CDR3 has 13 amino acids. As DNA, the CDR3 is TGCGCCAGCAGCGACAAAAGCTCCTACGGGCAGTACTTC. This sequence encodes CASSDKSSYGQYF. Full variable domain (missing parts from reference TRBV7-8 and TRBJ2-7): GAGVSQSPRYKVAKRGQDVALRCDPISGHVSLFWYQQALGQGPEFLTYFQNEAQLDKSGLPSDRFFAERPEGSVSTLKIQRTQQEDSAVYLCASSDKSSYGQYFGPGTRLTVT.

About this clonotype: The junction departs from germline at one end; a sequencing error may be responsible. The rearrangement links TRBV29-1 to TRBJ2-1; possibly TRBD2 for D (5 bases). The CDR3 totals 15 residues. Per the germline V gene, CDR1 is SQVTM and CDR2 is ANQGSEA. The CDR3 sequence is CSVEGRRSSYNEQFF. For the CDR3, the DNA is TGTAGCGTTGAAGGGCGCCGGAGCTCCTACAATGAGCAGTTCTTC.

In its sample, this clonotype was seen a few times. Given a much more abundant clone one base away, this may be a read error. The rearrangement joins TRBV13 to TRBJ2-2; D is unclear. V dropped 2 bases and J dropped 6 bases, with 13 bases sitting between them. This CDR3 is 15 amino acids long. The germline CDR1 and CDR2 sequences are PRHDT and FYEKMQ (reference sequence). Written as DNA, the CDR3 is TGTGCCAGCAGCTTATTTTTTCGAACGGCCGGGGAGCTGTTTTTT. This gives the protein CASSLFFRTAGELFF.

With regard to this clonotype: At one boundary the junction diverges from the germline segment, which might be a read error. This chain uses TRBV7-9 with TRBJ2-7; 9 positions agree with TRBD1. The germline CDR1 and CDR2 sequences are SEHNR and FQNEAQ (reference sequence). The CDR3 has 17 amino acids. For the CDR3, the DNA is TGTGACAGCAGCTTAACTGTGAGAGGACAGGGGTTCTACGAGCAGTACTTC. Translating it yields CDSSLTVRGQGFYEQYF. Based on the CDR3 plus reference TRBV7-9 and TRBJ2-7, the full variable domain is DTGVSQNPRHKITKRGQNVTFRCDPISEHNRLYWYRQTLGQGPEFLTYFQNEAQLEKSRLLSDRFSAERPKGSFSTLEIQRTEQGDSAMYLCDSSLTVRGQGFYEQYFGPGTRLTVT.

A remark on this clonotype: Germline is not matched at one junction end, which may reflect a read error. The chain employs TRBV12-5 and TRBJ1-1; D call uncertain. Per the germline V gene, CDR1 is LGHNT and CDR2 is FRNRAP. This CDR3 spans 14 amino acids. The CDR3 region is CASGFGNMNTEAFF. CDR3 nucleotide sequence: TGCGCTAGTGGTTTCGGGAATATGAACACTGAAGCTTTCTTT.

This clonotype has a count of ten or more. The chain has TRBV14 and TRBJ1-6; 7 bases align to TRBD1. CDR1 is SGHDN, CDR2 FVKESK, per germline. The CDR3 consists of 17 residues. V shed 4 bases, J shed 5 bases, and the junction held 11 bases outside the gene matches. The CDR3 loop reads CASSPRQGQANNSPLHF. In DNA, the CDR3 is TGTGCCAGCAGCCCCCGACAGGGCCAGGCAAATAATTCACCCCTCCACTTT.

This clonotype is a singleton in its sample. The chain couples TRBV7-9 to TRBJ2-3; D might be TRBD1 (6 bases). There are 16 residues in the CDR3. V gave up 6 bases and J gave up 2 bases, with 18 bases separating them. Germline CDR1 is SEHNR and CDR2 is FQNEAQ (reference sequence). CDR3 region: CASRLEQGHLTDTQYF. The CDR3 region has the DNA TGTGCCAGCAGGCTGGAACAGGGCCATCTCACAGATACGCAGTATTTT.

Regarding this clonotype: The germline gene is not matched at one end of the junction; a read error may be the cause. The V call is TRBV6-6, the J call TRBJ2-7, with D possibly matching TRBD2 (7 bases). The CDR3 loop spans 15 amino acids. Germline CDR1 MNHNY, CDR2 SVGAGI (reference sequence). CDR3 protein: CASSYWGGLEFEQYF. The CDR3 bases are TGTGCCAGTAGTTACTGGGGGGGGCTAGAGTTCGAGCAGTACTTC.

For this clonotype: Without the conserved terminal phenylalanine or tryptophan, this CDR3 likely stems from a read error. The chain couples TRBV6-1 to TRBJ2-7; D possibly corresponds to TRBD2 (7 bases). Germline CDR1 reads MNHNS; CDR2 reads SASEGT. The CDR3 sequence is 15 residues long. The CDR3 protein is CASNPRGGDSYEQYY. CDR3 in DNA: TGTGCCAGCAACCCAAGGGGGGGGGATTCCTATGAGCAGTACTAC.

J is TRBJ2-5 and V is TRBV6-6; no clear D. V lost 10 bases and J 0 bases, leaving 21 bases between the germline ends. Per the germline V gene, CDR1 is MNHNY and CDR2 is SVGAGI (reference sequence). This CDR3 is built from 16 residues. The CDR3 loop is CATRGERRGYQETQYF. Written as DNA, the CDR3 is TGTGCCACTCGTGGCGAGAGGAGAGGTTACCAAGAGACCCAGTACTTC.

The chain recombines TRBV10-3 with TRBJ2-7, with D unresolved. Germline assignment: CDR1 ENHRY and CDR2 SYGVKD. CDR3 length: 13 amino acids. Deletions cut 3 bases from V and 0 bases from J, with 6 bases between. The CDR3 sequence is CAISEGLSYEQYF. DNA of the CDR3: TGTGCCATCAGTGAAGGCCTCTCCTACGAGCAGTACTTC.

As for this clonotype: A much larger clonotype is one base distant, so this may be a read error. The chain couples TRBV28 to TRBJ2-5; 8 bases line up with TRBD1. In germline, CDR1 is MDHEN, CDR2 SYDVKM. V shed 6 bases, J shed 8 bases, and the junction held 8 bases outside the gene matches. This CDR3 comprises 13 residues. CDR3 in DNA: TGTGCCAGCAGCCCAGGGGGCGGAAATACCCAGTACTTC. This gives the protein CASSPGGGNTQYF.

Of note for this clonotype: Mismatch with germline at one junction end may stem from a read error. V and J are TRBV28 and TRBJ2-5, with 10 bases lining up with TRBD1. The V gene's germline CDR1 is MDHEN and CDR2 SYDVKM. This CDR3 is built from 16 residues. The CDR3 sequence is CTSRNQWTGGRETQYF. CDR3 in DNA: TGTACCAGCAGGAATCAATGGACAGGGGGTAGAGAGACCCAGTACTTC.

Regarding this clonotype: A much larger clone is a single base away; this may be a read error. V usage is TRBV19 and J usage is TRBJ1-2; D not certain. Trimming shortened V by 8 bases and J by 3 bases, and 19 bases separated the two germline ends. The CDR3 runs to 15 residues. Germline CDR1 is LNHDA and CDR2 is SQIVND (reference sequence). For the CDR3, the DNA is TGTGCCAGTGGAGGAATGCAGTTTAGGGACTATGGCTACACCTTC. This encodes CASGGMQFRDYGYTF.

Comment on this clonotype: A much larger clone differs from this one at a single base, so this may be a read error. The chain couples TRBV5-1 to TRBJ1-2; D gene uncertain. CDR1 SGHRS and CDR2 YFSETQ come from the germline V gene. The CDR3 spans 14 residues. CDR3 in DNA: TGCACCAACACTGCGACGGGAGCTAACTATGGCTACACCTTC. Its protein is CTNTATGANYGYTF.

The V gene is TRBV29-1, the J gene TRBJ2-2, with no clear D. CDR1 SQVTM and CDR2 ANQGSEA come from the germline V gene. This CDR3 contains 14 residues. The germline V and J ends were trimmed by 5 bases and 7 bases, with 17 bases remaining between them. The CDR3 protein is CSVIASLYSGELFF. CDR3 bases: TGCAGCGTTATTGCCAGCCTGTACAGCGGGGAGCTGTTTTTT.

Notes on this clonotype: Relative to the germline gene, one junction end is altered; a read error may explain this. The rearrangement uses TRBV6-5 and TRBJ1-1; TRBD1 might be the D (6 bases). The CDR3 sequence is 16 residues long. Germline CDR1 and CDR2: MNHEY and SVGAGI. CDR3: CASRPRRGAQTTDAFF. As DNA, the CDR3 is TGTGCCAGCAGGCCCCGTCGGGGGGCGCAGACTACTGACGCTTTCTTT.

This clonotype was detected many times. The CDR3 sequence: CASKVLGGAGVEETQYF. DNA of the CDR3: TGTGCCAGCAAGGTCCTAGGCGGGGCGGGAGTAGAAGAGACCCAGTACTTC. The chain uses TRBV6-1 and TRBJ2-5; 7 bases map to TRBD2. CDR1 MNHNS and CDR2 SASEGT come from the germline V gene. This CDR3 has 17 residues. The J segment lost 3 bases and the V segment lost 7 bases, leaving 17 bases of the junction unmatched.

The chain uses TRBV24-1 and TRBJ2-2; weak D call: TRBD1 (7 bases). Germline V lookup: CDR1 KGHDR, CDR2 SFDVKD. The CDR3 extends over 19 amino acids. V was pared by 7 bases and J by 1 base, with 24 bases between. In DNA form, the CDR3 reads TGTGCCACCAGCCGCCCAGGGGGTTTGGCGGGGCTGAACACCGGGGAGCTGTTTTTT. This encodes CATSRPGGLAGLNTGELFF.

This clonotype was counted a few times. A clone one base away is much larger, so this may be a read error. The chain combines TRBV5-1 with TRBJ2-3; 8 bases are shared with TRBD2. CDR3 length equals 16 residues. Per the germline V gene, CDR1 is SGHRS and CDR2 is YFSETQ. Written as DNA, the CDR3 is TGCGCCAGCAGCTTGAGGGAAGCGGGAGAGACAGAAACGCAGTATTTT. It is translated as CASSLREAGETETQYF.

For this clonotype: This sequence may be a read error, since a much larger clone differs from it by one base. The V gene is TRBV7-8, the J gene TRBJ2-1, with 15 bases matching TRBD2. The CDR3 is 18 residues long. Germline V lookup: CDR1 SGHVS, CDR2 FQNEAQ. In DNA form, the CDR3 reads TGTGCCAGCAGCCCAAGGACTAGCGGGAGGGCCCTCTACAATGGGCAGTTCTTC. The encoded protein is CASSPRTSGRALYNGQFF.

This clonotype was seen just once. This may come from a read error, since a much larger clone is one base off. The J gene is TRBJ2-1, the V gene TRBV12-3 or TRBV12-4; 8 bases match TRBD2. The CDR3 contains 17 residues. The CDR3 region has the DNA TGTGCCAGCAGTTTAAGTGGGGCTAGCGGGTTATACAATGAGCAGTCCTTC. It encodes CASSLSGASGLYNEQSF.

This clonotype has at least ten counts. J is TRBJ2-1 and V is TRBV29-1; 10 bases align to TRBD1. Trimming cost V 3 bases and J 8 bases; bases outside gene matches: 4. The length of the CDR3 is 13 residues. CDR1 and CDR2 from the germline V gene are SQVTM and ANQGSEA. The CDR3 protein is CSVDWDRGDEQFF. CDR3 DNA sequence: TGCAGCGTTGACTGGGACAGGGGCGATGAGCAGTTCTTC.

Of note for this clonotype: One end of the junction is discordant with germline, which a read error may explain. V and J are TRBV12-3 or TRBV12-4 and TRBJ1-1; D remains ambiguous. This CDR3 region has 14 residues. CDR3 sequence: CASSLGRMNAKAFF. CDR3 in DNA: TGTGCAAGCAGTTTGGGCAGAATGAACGCTAAAGCTTTCTTT.

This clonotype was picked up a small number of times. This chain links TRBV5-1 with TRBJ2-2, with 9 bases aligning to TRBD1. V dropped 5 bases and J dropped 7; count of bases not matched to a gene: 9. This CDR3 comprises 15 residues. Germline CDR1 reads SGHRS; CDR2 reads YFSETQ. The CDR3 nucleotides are TGCGCCAGCAGGGAGGGACAGGGAAGGATCGGGGAGCTGTTTTTT. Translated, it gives CASREGQGRIGELFF.